This TCR beta chain emerged from a study of vaccination effects on CD4 cells after COVID-19. Viral peptide pool expansion of antigen-specific CD4+ T cells preceded sequencing in the ViraFEST assay. Culturing for roughly 9 days preceded CD4+ T cell isolation. People in the vaccine group had not been infected with SARS-CoV-2 before, and their nucleocapsid antibodies were negative. Cultures used a few million PBMC per well, about 10 IU/ml IL-2 and about 10 ug/ml peptides. On day 3 and again on day 7, half the medium was replaced with IL-2 medium. Trimming cost V 8 bases and J 10 bases; bases outside gene matches: 13. This CDR3 is 15 amino acids long. The germline CDR1 and CDR2 sequences are MNHEY and SMNVEV (reference sequence). Study observations and caveats: Clones from infection and from vaccination both contracted markedly late after vaccination.

Here immunoSEQ multiplex PCR was the method, and the copy in TCRdb shows in-frame clones only, minus some. The profile shows 67,000 or so clones, roughly 78% of them singletons. This clone has more than one count but fewer than ten. The target antigen is unknown. The gene calls are TRBV27 and TRBJ1-4, with TRBD1 matching 10 bases. The sample in question was CD4+ T cells from PBMCs cultured with HCoV-OC43 spike peptides, obtained before COVID-19 vaccination. Subset reported: HCoV-OC43 spike overlapping peptide pool stimulation. This clonotype was sampled from a human donor who received a COVID-19 vaccine. The CDR3 here is CASRGRDRGPRKLFF. In DNA, the CDR3 is TGTGCCAGCCGTGGTCGGGACAGGGGTCCCCGAAAACTGTTTTTT.